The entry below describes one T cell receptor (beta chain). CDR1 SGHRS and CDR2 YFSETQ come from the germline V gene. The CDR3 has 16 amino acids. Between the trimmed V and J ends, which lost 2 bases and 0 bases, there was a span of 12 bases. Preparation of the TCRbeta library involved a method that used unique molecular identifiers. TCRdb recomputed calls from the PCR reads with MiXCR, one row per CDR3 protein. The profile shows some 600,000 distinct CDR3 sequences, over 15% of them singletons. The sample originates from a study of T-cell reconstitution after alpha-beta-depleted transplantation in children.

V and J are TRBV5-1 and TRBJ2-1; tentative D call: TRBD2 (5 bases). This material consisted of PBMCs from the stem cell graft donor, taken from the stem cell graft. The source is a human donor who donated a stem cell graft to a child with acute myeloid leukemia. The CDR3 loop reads CASSLQAEYSYNEQFF. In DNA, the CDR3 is TGCGCCAGCAGCTTACAAGCGGAATACTCCTACAATGAGCAGTTCTTC.